These 25 T cell receptor beta chains came from one sample sequenced in a study of T cells after yellow fever vaccination. TCRdb reprocessed the 5' RACE reads via MiXCR and lists one record per CDR3 protein. The sample yields 300,000 to 450,000 distinct CDR3 sequences, approximately 6% seen once. The sample in question was PBMCs, obtained 5 days after the yellow fever booster vaccination. Receptor source: a man in his thirties or forties who received the YFV17D yellow fever vaccine.

V usage is TRBV20-1 and J usage is TRBJ2-7; D not resolved. CDR3 size: 13 residues. Germline CDR1 reads DFQATT; CDR2 reads SNEGSKA (reference sequence). The V gene lost 2 bases and the J gene lost 3 bases, with 11 bases spanning the gap. The CDR3 region is CSARSNPNYEQYF. CDR3 DNA sequence: TGCAGTGCTAGAAGTAACCCCAACTACGAGCAGTACTTC.

This clonotype was picked up many times. This CDR3 is CASSYMTGVTEAFF. The CDR3 DNA is TGTGCCAGCAGTTACATGACAGGGGTTACTGAAGCTTTCTTT. This chain uses TRBV6-2 or TRBV6-3 with TRBJ1-1; 8 nucleotides match TRBD1. CDR3 size: 14 residues. Germline values: CDR1 MNHEY, CDR2 SVGEGT. The junction had 4 bases not matched to a gene; V was cut back by 2 bases and J by 5 bases.

This clonotype was seen at least ten times. The chain has TRBV4-2 and TRBJ1-6; 8 nucleotides match TRBD1. The CDR3 is made up of 15 amino acids. The J segment lost 10 bases and the V segment lost 0 bases, leaving 5 bases of the junction unmatched. The germline CDR1 and CDR2 sequences are LGHNA and YNFKEQ. In DNA form, the CDR3 reads TGTGCCAGCAGCCAAGAGGTACAGGGGGGATCACCCCTCCACTTT. Its protein product is CASSQEVQGGSPLHF.

In its sample, this clonotype was seen many times. The chain carries TRBV27 and TRBJ2-3; D may be TRBD1 (6 bases). V lost 6 bases to trimming and J lost 4 bases, with 11 bases between them. Per germline, CDR1 MNHEY and CDR2 SMNVEV (reference sequence). The CDR3 runs 13 residues. For the CDR3, the DNA is TGTGCCAGCAGAACAGGGAGCCCAGATACGCAGTATTTT. Amino acid sequence: CASRTGSPDTQYF.

Ten or more counts support this clonotype. The chain is built from TRBV5-1 and TRBJ2-2; a weak D match, TRBD2 (6 bases). V was pared by 1 base and J by 4 bases, with 14 bases between. The CDR3 has 16 amino acids. Germline lookup yields CDR1 SGHRS and CDR2 YFSETQ. The CDR3 protein is CASSLSPGVTTGELFF. The CDR3 DNA reads TGCGCCAGCAGCTTGTCACCGGGGGTTACCACCGGGGAGCTGTTTTTT.

This clonotype was picked up a small number of times. As DNA, the CDR3 is TGTGCCAGCAGCACAGGTCCCTATCATAGGGGTCTCGAGCAGTACTTC. This translates into CASSTGPYHRGLEQYF. The chain uses TRBV7-2 and TRBJ2-7; D might be TRBD1 (5 bases). Germline values: CDR1 SGHTA, CDR2 FQGNSA. The CDR3 consists of 16 residues. Trimming shortened V by 5 bases and J by 6 bases, and 23 bases separated the two germline ends.

The table lists this clonotype with many counts. V is TRBV12-3 or TRBV12-4 and J is TRBJ2-7; 8 nucleotides line up with TRBD1. V trimming: 4 bases; J trimming: 6 bases; junction bases outside the gene matches: 2. The CDR3 is 12 amino acids. The CDR3 nucleotides are TGTGCCAGCAGTTGGACAGGGCTCGAGCAGTACTTC. This codes for CASSWTGLEQYF.

The CDR3 spells CASSNWGYNEQFF. The CDR3 nucleotides read TGTGCCAGTAGTAATTGGGGGTACAATGAGCAGTTCTTC. J is TRBJ2-1 and V is TRBV19; D could derive from TRBD1 or TRBD2 (5 bases each). The V end was cut by 4 bases, the J end by 4 bases, with 8 bases between. Germline values: CDR1 LNHDA, CDR2 SQIVND (reference sequence). The CDR3 consists of 13 residues. Complete variable domain (other parts from reference TRBV19 and TRBJ2-1): DGGITQSPKYLFRKEGQNVTLSCEQNLNHDAMYWYRQDPGQGLRLIYYSQIVNDFQKGDIAEGYSVSREKKESFPLTVTSAQKNPTAFYLCASSNWGYNEQFFGPGTRLTVL.

Ten or more counts support this clonotype. The chain carries TRBV20-1 and TRBJ2-5; tentatively, D is TRBD1 (5 bases). The CDR3 is 15 amino acids. Looked up from germline, CDR1 is DFQATT and CDR2 is SNEGSKA (reference sequence). V was shortened by 3 bases and J by 0 bases, with 14 bases between the two germline ends. Here the CDR3 DNA reads TGCAGTGCTAGTATTGACAGCACCAACCAAGAGACCCAGTACTTC. Its translation is CSASIDSTNQETQYF.

The sample holds many counts of this clonotype. V is TRBV19 and J is TRBJ2-2; D remains ambiguous. Per germline, CDR1 LNHDA and CDR2 SQIVND (reference sequence). Between the trimmed V and J ends, which lost 6 bases and 5 bases, there was a span of 10 bases. CDR3 length: 13 residues. The CDR3 nucleotides read TGTGCCAGTAGCCCCGTAGTTACCGGGGAGCTGTTTTTT. Translation gives CASSPVVTGELFF.

This clonotype turned up a few times. The chain recombines TRBV30 with TRBJ2-3; no firm D call. Germline CDR1 is GTSNPN and CDR2 is SVGIG (reference sequence). Trimming stripped 2 bases from V and 0 bases from J, with 3 bases between. This CDR3 has 12 residues. The CDR3: CAWSSSTDTQYF. The CDR3 nucleotides are TGTGCCTGGAGTTCTAGCACAGATACGCAGTATTTT. Filled out from reference TRBV30 and TRBJ2-3, the complete variable domain reads SQTIHQWPATLVQPVGSPLSLECTVEGTSNPNLYWYRQAAGRGLQLLFYSVGIGQISSEVPQNLSASRPQDRQFILSSKKLLLSDSGFYLCAWSSSTDTQYFGPGTRLTVL.

The chain couples TRBV7-2 to TRBJ1-6, with TRBD1 matching 8 bases. This CDR3 has 16 residues. Trimming removed 4 bases from V and 9 bases from J; junction bases left unmatched: 11. The V gene's germline CDR1 is SGHTA and CDR2 FQGNSA. The CDR3 DNA reads TGTGCCAGCAGCTCGGGAAGACAGGGGCAGGGTTCACCCCTCCACTTT. This translates into CASSSGRQGQGSPLHF.

This clonotype showed up many times. This chain uses TRBV20-1 with TRBJ2-3; 7 nucleotides match TRBD2. CDR3 length: 15 residues. The J segment lost 4 bases and the V segment lost 0 bases, leaving 7 bases of the junction unmatched. Germline V gene sequence: CDR1 DFQATT, CDR2 SNEGSKA (reference sequence). As DNA, the CDR3 is TGCAGTGCTAGAGACCTACTAGCGTCGCCAGATACGCAGTATTTT. Its protein is CSARDLLASPDTQYF.

The V and J genes are TRBV29-1 and TRBJ2-1, with 10 bases identical to TRBD2. Germline CDR1 reads SQVTM; CDR2 reads ANQGSEA. CDR3 length: 16 amino acids. Losses at the gene ends were 4 bases for V and 5 bases for J; bases not matched to a gene: 11. Written as DNA, the CDR3 is TGCAGCGTTGGGAGGGTGCTAGCGGGAGCACACAATGAGCAGTTCTTC. Translating gives CSVGRVLAGAHNEQFF.

The CDR3 nucleotides are TGTGCCACCAGCCGGGGACAGGGAAGAGGCGAGCAGTACTTC. Translating gives CATSRGQGRGEQYF. The rearrangement uses TRBV15 and TRBJ2-7; the match to TRBD1 covers 9 bases. V lost 5 bases, J lost 6 bases, and 8 bases stayed unmatched. Germline V gene lookup returns CDR1 LNHNV and CDR2 YYDKDF (reference sequence). CDR3 length: 14 residues.

This rearrangement joins TRBV20-1 to TRBJ2-2; 7 bases fit TRBD2. Germline V lookup: CDR1 DFQATT, CDR2 SNEGSKA (reference sequence). With 1 base clipped from V and 5 bases from J, the junction kept 4 bases outside the gene matches. This CDR3 region has 14 residues. CDR3 sequence: CSARGLAETGELFF. DNA for the CDR3: TGCAGTGCTAGAGGCCTAGCGGAGACCGGGGAGCTGTTTTTT.

The CDR3 is CASSLALYTGELFF. DNA for the CDR3: TGTGCCAGCAGTTTAGCGCTCTATACCGGGGAGCTGTTTTTT. J is TRBJ2-2 and V is TRBV12-3 or TRBV12-4; the D is unclear. V lost 0 bases, J lost 5 bases, and 7 bases lay in between. The CDR3 totals 14 residues.

This clonotype was seen many times. This chain connects TRBV6-5 to TRBJ2-3; D may be TRBD2 (6 bases). Looked up from germline, CDR1 is MNHEY and CDR2 is SVGAGI. V lost 0 bases, J lost 2 bases, and 12 bases lay in between. This CDR3 spans 16 amino acids. In DNA form, the CDR3 reads TGTGCCAGCAGTTACTCGTGGCGGGGATTCACAGATACGCAGTATTTT. Translating gives CASSYSWRGFTDTQYF.

A few counts support this clonotype. The V call is TRBV4-3, the J call TRBJ1-1; 7 positions agree with TRBD1. Germline-derived CDR1 and CDR2 are LGHNA and YSLEER. This CDR3 is built from 16 residues. V lost 0 bases, J lost 12 bases, and 16 bases stayed unmatched. CDR3 sequence: CASSQEAVGWTGGSFF. The CDR3 bases are TGCGCCAGCAGCCAAGAGGCCGTCGGCTGGACAGGTGGGTCTTTCTTT.

Ten or more counts support this clonotype. CDR3 region: CASSFGLGTTYNEQFF. Written as DNA, the CDR3 is TGTGCCAGCAGCTTCGGCCTGGGGACTACCTACAATGAGCAGTTCTTC. This chain links TRBV7-2 with TRBJ2-1, with 7 positions matching TRBD2. The CDR3 extends over 16 amino acids. The germline V gene has CDR1 SGHTA and CDR2 FQGNSA. The V segment lost 3 bases and the J segment 2 bases; nucleotides outside the gene matches: 7.

Only a few counts were recorded for this clonotype. The chain uses TRBV6-5 and TRBJ2-7; 8 bases are a match to TRBD1. Germline CDR1 MNHEY, CDR2 SVGAGI. The CDR3 loop spans 14 amino acids. Unmatched junction bases numbered 4, after V lost 6 bases and J lost 0 bases. CDR3 in DNA: TGTGCCAGCAGGTTAGGACAGGGCTCCTACGAGCAGTACTTC. Translated: CASRLGQGSYEQYF.

The sample holds many counts of this clonotype. The rearrangement links TRBV12-3 or TRBV12-4 to TRBJ2-5; TRBD1 matches 8 bases. Unmatched junction bases numbered 9, after V lost 5 bases and J lost 4 bases. CDR3 length equals 15 residues. CDR3 bases: TGTGCCAGCAGTCAGACGTCAGGACAGGGAGAGACCCAGTACTTC. As protein: CASSQTSGQGETQYF.

This chain joins TRBV7-3 and TRBJ2-3, with 11 bases lining up with TRBD2. CDR3 length: 15 amino acids. In germline, CDR1 is SGHTA, CDR2 FQGTGA. With 5 bases clipped from V and 0 bases from J, the junction kept 1 base outside the gene matches. The CDR3 nucleotides are TGTGCCAGCAGCAGACTAGCGGGAAGCACAGATACGCAGTATTTT. Amino acids: CASSRLAGSTDTQYF.

This clonotype has a count of ten or more. The genes are TRBV7-2 and TRBJ2-7; D is perhaps TRBD2 (6 bases). Germline V gene lookup returns CDR1 SGHTA and CDR2 FQGNSA. V was shortened by 5 bases and J by 10 bases, with 21 bases between the two germline ends. The CDR3 spans 14 residues. The CDR3 here is CASSPHTSPPYQYF. CDR3 sequence (DNA): TGTGCCAGCAGCCCTCACACTAGCCCACCGTACCAGTACTTC.

The V call is TRBV24-1, the J call TRBJ1-5; no clear D gene. CDR3 size: 12 residues. Germline-derived CDR1 and CDR2 are KGHDR and SFDVKD. Trimming removed 2 bases at V and 7 bases at J, with 5 bases between. CDR3 sequence reads: CATSDSGQPQHF. The CDR3 nucleotides read TGTGCCACCAGTGATTCCGGGCAGCCCCAGCATTTT.